This TCR beta chain came from a study of T-cell memory formation after mild COVID-19. Across the study: TCR clusters showed largely donor specificity.

The V end lost 1 base, the J end lost 5 bases, and 10 bases lay between the germline ends. This CDR3 contains 14 residues. The germline V gene has CDR1 KGHDR and CDR2 SFDVKD. This clonotype has a count of ten or more. TCRdb re-derived calls from the 5' RACE reads in MiXCR, one entry per CDR3 protein. The table includes about 110,000 distinct CDR3 sequences, about a sixth detected once. The rearrangement joins TRBV24-1 to TRBJ2-5; D is undetermined. The sequenced sample was PBMCs or a T cell subset sorted from them (not recorded which). This clonotype originated in a young man who had mild COVID-19 (a few samples of this study predate the infection). Cell type and time point are not known. In DNA, the CDR3 is TGTGCCACCAGTGATTTTAAGGGTTTGGAGACCCAGTACTTC. Translated, it gives CATSDFKGLETQYF.